This entry concerns a single T cell receptor beta chain. Its antigen is as yet unknown. PCR amplification relied on 60 Vbeta primers (plus 13 Jbeta primers). Sequencing used immunoSEQ multiplex PCR; TCRdb keeps in-frame clones, though not all of them. This table has roughly 150,000 clones, roughly 85% appearing once. These data belong to a study of cytomegalovirus exposure and HLA in healthy donors. The study's findings and limits: Fewer N-insertions than the roughly 630-donor mean were reportedly shown by an Asian-associated ancestry cluster in a later analysis. Prior analysis indicated that the majority of TCR beta V segments exhibited productivity approximately 90% or approximately 30% of the time. Across donors, most TCRs were seen rarely, yet some public ones were widespread. Analysis was performed later, and it showed HLA-associated TCR beta chains to be more clonally expanded than equally common others.

J was trimmed by 4 bases and V by 2 bases; bases with no gene match: 2. Germline CDR1 and CDR2: MNHNS and SASEGT. This CDR3 region has 15 residues. This sequence was found in a male donor in good health and CMV-seronegative. J is TRBJ2-3 and V is TRBV6-1, with 11 bases matching TRBD2. Input material: PBMCs. In DNA form, the CDR3 reads TGTGCCAGCAGTGAACTAGCGGGGGGTGCAGATACGCAGTATTTT. The encoded protein is CASSELAGGADTQYF.